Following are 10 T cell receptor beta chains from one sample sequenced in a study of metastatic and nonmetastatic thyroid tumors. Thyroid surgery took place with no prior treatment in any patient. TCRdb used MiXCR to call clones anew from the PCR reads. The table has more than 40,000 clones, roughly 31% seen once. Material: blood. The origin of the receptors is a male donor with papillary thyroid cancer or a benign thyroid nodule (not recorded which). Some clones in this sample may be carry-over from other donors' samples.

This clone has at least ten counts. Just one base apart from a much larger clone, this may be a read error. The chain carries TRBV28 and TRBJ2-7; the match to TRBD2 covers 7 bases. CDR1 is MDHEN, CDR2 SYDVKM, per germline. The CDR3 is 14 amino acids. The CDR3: CASSSSSGTYEQCF. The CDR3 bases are TGTGCCAGCAGTTCGTCTAGCGGAACCTACGAGCAGTGCTTC.

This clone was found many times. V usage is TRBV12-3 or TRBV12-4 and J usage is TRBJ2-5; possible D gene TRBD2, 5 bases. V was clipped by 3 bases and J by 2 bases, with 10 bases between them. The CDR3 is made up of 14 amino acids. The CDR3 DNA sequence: TGTGCCAGCAGTTTGATCAGGAGGCAAGAGACCCAGTACTTC. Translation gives CASSLIRRQETQYF.

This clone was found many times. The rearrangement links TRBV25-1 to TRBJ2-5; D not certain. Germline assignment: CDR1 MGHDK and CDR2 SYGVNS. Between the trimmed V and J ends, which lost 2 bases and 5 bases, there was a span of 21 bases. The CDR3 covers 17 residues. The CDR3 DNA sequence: TGTGCCAGCAGTGAACTTTCTATCGGACGGATAATGGAGACCCAGTACTTC. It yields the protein CASSELSIGRIMETQYF.

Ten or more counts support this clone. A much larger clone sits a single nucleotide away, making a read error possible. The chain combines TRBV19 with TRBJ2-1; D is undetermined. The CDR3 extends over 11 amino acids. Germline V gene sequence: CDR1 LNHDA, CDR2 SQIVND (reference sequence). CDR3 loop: CARPPYSEQFF. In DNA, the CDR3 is TGTGCCCGTCCCCCCTACAGTGAGCAGTTCTTC.

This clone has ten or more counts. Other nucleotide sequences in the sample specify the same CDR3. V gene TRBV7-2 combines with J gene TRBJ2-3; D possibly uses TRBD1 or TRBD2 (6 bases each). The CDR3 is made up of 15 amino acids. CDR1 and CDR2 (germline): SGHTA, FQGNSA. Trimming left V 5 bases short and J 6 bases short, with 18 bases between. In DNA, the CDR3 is TGTGCCAGCAGCGAGACTAGTGGGGGCGACGATACGCAGTATTTT. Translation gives CASSETSGGDDTQYF.

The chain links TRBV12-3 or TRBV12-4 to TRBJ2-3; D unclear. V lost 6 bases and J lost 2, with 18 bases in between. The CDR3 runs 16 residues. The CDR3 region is CASRGTSTRDTDTQYF. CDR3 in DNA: TGTGCCAGCAGAGGAACAAGTACAAGGGACACAGATACGCAGTATTTT.

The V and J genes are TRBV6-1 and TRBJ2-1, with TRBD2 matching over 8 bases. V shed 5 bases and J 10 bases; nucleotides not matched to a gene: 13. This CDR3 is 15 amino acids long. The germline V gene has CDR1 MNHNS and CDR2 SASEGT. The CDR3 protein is CASSTREGHGEEQFF. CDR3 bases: TGTGCCAGCAGTACCCGGGAGGGCCACGGGGAGGAGCAGTTCTTC.

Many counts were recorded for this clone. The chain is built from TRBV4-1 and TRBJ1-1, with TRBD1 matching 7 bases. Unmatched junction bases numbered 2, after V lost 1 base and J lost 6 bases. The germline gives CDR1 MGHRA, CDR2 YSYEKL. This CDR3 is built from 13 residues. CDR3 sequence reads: CASSQADRPEAFF. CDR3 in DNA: TGCGCCAGCAGCCAAGCGGACAGGCCTGAAGCTTTCTTT.

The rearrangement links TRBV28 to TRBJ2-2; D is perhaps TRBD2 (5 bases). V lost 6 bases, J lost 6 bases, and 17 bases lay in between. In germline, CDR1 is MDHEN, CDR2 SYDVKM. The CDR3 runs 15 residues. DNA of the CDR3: TGTGCCAGCAGCCTAGCCTCTTTGTCCGCCGGGGAGCTGTTTTTT. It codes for CASSLASLSAGELFF.

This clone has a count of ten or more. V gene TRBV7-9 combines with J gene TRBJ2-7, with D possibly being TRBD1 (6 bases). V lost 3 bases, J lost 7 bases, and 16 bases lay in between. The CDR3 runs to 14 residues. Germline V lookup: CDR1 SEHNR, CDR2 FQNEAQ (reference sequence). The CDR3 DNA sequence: TGTGCCAGCAGCTTCCAACAGGGACCCTGGGAGCAGTACTTC. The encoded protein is CASSFQQGPWEQYF.